The sequence of this T cell receptor (beta chain) was determined in a study of blood T cell repertoires in COVID-19. Study processing details: Nucleated cell number was recorded as an estimate derived from reference gene primer amplification. Profiling relied on immunoSEQ multiplex PCR, and the TCRdb table lists in-frame clones only, not all of them. The V and J calls and clone size come from that table; D and trimming were worked out from the DNA. The sample records over 250,000 clones, 88% being singletons. Germline V gene data show CDR1 as SGHRS and CDR2 as YFSETQ. V was clipped by 4 bases and J by 2 bases, with 7 bases between them. The CDR3 totals 12 residues. Seattle cases were enrolled at active infection and followed longitudinally.

Sequencing was carried out using peripheral blood. The clonotype originates from an older woman with COVID-19, enrolled during active disease. The rearrangement links TRBV5-1 to TRBJ2-7; D remains unclear. The CDR3 here is CASSRSPYEQYF. In DNA, the CDR3 is TGCGCCAGCAGCCGGTCACCCTACGAGCAGTACTTC.